The present TCR beta chain was sequenced within a study of cytomegalovirus exposure and HLA in healthy donors. Worth noting for this clone: Its antigen is unknown.

The study ran its PCR with 60 Vbeta and 13 Jbeta primers. Profiling relied on immunoSEQ multiplex PCR, and the TCRdb table lists in-frame clones only, not all of them. The sample lists under 85,000 clones, roughly 70% occurring once. Unrecorded immune exposures were likely, despite nominal health at sampling. V lost 1 base and J lost 2, with 8 bases in between. CDR3 length: 14 residues. Germline V gene data show CDR1 as KGHSH and CDR2 as LQKENI. General observations from the study: Among TCR beta chains, those listed as cytomegalovirus-associated numbered fewer than 200. In an earlier analysis, most TCR beta V segments were productive about 87% or about 30% of the time.

Material for sequencing was PBMCs. The TCR was taken from a woman aged 25 to 39 in good health and CMV-seronegative. This chain uses TRBV18 with TRBJ1-1; the D is unclear. CDR3 sequence reads: CASSPQRGNTEAFF. CDR3 DNA sequence: TGTGCCAGCTCACCACAACGGGGTAACACTGAAGCTTTCTTT.